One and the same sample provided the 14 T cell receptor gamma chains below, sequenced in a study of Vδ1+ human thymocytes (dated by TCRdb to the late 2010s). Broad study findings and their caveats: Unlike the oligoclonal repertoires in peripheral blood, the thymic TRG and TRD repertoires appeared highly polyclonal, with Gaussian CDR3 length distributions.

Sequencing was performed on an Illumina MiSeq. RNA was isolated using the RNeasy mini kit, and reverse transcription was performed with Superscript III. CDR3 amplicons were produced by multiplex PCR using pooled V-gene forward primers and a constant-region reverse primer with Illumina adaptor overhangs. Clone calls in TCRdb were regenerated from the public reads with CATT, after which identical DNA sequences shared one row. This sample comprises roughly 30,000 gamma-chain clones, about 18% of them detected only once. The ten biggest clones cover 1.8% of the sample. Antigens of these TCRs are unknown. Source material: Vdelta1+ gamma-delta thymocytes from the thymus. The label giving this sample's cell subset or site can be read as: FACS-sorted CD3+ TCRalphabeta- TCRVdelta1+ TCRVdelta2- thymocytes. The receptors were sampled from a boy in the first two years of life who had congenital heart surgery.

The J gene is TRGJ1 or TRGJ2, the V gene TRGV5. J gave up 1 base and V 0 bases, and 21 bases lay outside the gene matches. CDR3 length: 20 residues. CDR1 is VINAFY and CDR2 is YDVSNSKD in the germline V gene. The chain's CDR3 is CATWDRRVVWSKTNYYKKLF. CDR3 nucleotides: TGTGCCACCTGGGACAGGCGGGTTGTTTGGTCCAAGACCAATTATTATAAGAAACTCTTT.

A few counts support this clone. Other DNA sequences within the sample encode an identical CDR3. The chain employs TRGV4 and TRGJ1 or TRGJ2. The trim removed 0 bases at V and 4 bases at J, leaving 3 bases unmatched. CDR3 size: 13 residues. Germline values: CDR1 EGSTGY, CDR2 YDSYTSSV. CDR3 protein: CATWDGRYYKKLF. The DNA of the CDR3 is TGTGCCACCTGGGATGGGAGATATTATAAGAAACTCTTT.

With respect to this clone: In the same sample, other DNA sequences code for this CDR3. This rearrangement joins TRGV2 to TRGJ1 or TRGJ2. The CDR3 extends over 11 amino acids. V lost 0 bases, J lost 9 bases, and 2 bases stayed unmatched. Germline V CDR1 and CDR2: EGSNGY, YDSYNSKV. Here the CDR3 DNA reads TGTGCCACCTGGGACGGGAGTAAGAAACTCTTT. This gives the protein CATWDGSKKLF.

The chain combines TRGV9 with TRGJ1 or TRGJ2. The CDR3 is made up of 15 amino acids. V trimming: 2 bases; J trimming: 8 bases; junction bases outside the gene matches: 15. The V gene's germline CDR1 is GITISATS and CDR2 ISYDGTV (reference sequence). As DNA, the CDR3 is TGTGCCTTGTGGGAGGGCTCATCGGGTTCCGATAAGAAACTCTTT. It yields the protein CALWEGSSGSDKKLF.

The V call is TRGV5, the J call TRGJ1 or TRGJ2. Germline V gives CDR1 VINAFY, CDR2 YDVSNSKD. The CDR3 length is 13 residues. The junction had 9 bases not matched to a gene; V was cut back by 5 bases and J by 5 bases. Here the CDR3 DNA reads TGTGCCACCTGGGTCCGAAGGAATTATAAGAAACTCTTT. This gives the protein CATWVRRNYKKLF.

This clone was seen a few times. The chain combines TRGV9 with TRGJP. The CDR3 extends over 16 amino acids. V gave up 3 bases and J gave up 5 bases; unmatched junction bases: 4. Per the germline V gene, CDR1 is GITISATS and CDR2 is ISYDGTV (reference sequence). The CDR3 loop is CALWEKKELGKKIKVF. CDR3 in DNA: TGTGCCTTGTGGGAGAAAAAAGAGTTGGGCAAAAAAATCAAGGTATTT.

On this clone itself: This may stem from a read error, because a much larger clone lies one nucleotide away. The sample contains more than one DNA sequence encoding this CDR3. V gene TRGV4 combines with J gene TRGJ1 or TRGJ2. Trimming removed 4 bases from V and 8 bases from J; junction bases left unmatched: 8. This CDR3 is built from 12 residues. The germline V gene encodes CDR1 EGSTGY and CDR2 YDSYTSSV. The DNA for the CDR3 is TGTGCCACCTGGGACGGGCCTCATAAGAAACTCTTT. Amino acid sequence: CATWDGPHKKLF.

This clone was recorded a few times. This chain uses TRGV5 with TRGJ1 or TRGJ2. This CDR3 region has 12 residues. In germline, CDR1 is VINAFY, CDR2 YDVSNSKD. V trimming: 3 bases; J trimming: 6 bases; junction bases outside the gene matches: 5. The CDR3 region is CATWDHRYKKLF. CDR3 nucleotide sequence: TGTGCCACCTGGGACCATCGTTATAAGAAACTCTTT.

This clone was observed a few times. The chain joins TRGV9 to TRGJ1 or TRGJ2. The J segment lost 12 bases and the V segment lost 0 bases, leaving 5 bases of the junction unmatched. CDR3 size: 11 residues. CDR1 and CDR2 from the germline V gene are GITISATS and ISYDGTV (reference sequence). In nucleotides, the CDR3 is TGTGCCTTGTGGGAGGTGATCGCGAAACTCTTT. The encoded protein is CALWEVIAKLF.

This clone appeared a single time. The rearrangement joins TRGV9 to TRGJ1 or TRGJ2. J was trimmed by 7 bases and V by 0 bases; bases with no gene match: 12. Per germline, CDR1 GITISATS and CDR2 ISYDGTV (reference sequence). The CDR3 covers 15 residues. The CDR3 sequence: CALWEVHSSGYKKLF. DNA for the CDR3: TGTGCCTTGTGGGAGGTGCATAGTAGTGGGTATAAGAAACTCTTT.

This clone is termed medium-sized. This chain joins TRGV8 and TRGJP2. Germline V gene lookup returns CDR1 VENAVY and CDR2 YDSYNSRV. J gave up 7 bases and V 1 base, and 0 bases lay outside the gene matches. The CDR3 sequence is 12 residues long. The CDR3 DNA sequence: TGTGCCACCTGGGATAGTGATTGGATCAAGACGTTT. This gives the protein CATWDSDWIKTF.

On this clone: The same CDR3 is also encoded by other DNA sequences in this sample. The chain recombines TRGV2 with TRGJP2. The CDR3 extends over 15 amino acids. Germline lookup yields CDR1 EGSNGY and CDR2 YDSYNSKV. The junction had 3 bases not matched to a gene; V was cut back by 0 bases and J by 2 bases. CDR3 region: CATWDGLSSDWIKTF. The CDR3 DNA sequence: TGTGCCACCTGGGACGGGTTAAGTAGTGATTGGATCAAGACGTTT.

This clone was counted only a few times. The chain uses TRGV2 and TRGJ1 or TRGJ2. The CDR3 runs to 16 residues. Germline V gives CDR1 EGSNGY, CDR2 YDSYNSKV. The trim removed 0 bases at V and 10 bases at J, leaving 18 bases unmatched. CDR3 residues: CATWDGPDSNVGKKLF. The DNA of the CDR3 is TGTGCCACCTGGGACGGGCCGGATTCGAACGTAGGGAAGAAACTCTTT.

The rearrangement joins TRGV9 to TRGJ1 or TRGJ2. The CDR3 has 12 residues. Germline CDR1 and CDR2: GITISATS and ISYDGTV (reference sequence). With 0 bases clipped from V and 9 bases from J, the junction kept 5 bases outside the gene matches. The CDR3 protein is CALWEVGFKKLF. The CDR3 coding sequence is TGTGCCTTGTGGGAGGTGGGGTTTAAGAAACTCTTT.